The T cell receptor (beta chain) under discussion was sequenced for a study of CD8 T cells in ankylosing spondylitis. With molecular barcodes, quantitative 5'-RACE was used to make the TCR beta libraries. Each CDR3 protein is one row after TCRdb ran MiXCR on the 5' RACE reads. This repertoire shows 250,000 or so distinct CDR3 sequences, roughly a quarter found once; its top ten account for over 0.55%. Germline V CDR1 and CDR2: DFQATT, SNEGSKA (reference sequence). This CDR3 has 16 residues. V shed 6 bases, J shed 3 bases, and the junction held 14 bases outside the gene matches. The specimen was blood, either unsorted or a sorted T cell fraction (not recorded which). This sequence joins TRBV20-1 and TRBJ2-1; TRBD1 agrees at 7 bases. The sequence came from a male donor with ankylosing spondylitis or in good health (not recorded which). The CDR3 nucleotides are TGCAGTGCCCGGCTGGGACAGAGCCTTCTCTACAATGAGCAGTTCTTC. It codes for CSARLGQSLLYNEQFF.